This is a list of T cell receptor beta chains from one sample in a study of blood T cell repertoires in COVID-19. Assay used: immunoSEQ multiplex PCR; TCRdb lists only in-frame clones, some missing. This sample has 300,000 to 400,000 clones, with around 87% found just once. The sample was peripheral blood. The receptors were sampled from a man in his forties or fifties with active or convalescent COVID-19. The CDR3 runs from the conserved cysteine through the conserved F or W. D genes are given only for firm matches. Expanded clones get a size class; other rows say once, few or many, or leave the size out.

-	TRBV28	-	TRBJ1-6	CASSRQSYNSPLHF	TGTGCCAGCAGTCGACAGTCTTATAATTCACCCCTCCACTTT
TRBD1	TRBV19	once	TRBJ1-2	CASSIGTGPNYGYTF	TGTGCCAGTAGTATTGGGACAGGACCCAACTATGGCTACACCTTC
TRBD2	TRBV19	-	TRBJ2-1	CASSATSIREQFF	TGTGCCAGTAGTGCGACTAGCATCCGTGAGCAGTTCTTC
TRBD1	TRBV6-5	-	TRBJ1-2	CASRPWTGRGGYTF	TGTGCCAGCAGACCCTGGACAGGGCGAGGTGGCTACACCTTC
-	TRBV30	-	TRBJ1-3	CAWSVLSGNTIYF	TGTGCCTGGAGTGTCCTCTCTGGAAACACCATATATTTT
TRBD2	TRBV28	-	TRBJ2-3	CASRLAGAGTDTQYF	TGTGCCAGCAGGCTAGCGGGAGCGGGCACAGATACGCAGTATTTT
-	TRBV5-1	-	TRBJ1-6	CASSLATSNNSPLHF	TGCGCCAGCAGCTTGGCGACAAGTAATAATTCACCCCTCCACTTT
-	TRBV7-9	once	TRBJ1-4	CASSRPPGGSNEKLFF	TGTGCCAGCAGCCGCCCGCCGGGGGGGAGTAATGAAAAACTGTTTTTT
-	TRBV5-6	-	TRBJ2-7	CASSFGETAYEQYF	TGTGCCAGCAGCTTCGGGGAGACGGCCTACGAGCAGTACTTC
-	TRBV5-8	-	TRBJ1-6	CASTPVGQGNSPLHF	TGTGCCAGCACCCCGGTGGGCCAGGGAAATTCACCCCTCCACTTT
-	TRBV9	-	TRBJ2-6	CASSGPKAGSGANVLTF	TGTGCCAGCAGCGGCCCCAAGGCCGGGTCTGGGGCCAACGTCCTGACTTTC
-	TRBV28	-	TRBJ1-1	CASSLSQANTEAFF	TGTGCCAGCAGTTTGTCTCAGGCGAACACTGAAGCTTTCTTT
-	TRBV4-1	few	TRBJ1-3	CASSQGTASGNTIYF	TGCGCCAGCAGCCAAGGGACAGCCTCTGGAAACACCATATATTTT
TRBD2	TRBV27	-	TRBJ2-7	CASSLSGLASYEQYF	TGTGCCAGCAGTTTATCGGGACTAGCCTCGTACGAGCAGTACTTC